A selection of T cell receptor beta chains follows, all from one sample in a study of blood T cell repertoires in COVID-19. Some clones are missing from TCRdb's copy, which holds only in-frame ones; the method was immunoSEQ multiplex PCR. The data show roughly 200,000 clones, less than 85% seen once. Sequenced: PBMCs or T cells enriched from blood (not recorded which). The receptors derive from a man aged 40-50 years who had recovered from COVID-19. Both conserved end residues are part of each CDR3. The D gene is left open where the match is weak. Only part of the rows carry a size: once, few, many, or a class if the clone is expanded.

j_gene,v_gene,abundance,d_gene,CDR3aa,CDR3nt
TRBJ2-7,TRBV4-1,NA,NA,CASSQTERAYEQYF,TGCGCCAGCAGCCAGACTGAACGGGCCTACGAGCAGTACTTC
TRBJ2-2,TRBV11-3,NA,NA,CASSWGDTGELFF,TGTGCCAGCAGCTGGGGGGACACCGGGGAGCTGTTTTTT
TRBJ2-3,TRBV15,NA,TRBD1,CATSRDPGQGTDTQYF,TGTGCCACCAGCAGAGACCCGGGACAGGGCACAGATACGCAGTATTTT
TRBJ1-2,TRBV10-3,NA,NA,CAISERGGYGYTF,TGTGCCATCAGTGAAAGGGGAGGGTATGGCTACACCTTC
TRBJ1-1,TRBV25-1,NA,NA,CASSPPGHLNTEAFF,TGTGCCAGCAGCCCCCCGGGACACCTGAACACTGAAGCTTTCTTT
TRBJ2-3,TRBV4-2,NA,TRBD2,CASSQDGLAGRTSSTDTQYF,TGTGCCAGCAGCCAAGATGGTCTAGCGGGCCGAACCTCTAGCACAGATACGCAGTATTTT
TRBJ2-4,TRBV29-1,once,TRBD1,CSVGDGGQVNIQYF,TGCAGCGTAGGCGACGGGGGACAGGTTAACATTCAGTACTTC
TRBJ1-2,TRBV4-2,NA,TRBD1,CASSHTGQGGYGYTF,TGTGCCAGCAGCCACACGGGACAGGGTGGCTATGGCTACACCTTC
TRBJ2-1,TRBV4-1,NA,TRBD2,CASSRSGTSGLYNEQFF,TGCGCCAGCAGCAGATCCGGGACTAGCGGGCTATACAATGAGCAGTTCTTC
TRBJ2-7,TRBV5-4,NA,NA,CASSFGPTSSIYEQYF,TGTGCCAGCAGCTTCGGGCCTACTAGCTCAATCTACGAGCAGTACTTC
TRBJ2-2,TRBV19,few,TRBD1,CASSTTGQRTGELFF,TGTGCCAGTAGTACGACGGGACAGAGGACCGGGGAGCTGTTTTTT
TRBJ1-2,TRBV5-1,NA,TRBD1,CASSWDSTYGYTF,TGCGCCAGCAGCTGGGACAGCACCTATGGCTACACCTTC
TRBJ1-1,TRBV5-1,NA,NA,CASSREGVTEAFF,TGCGCCAGCAGTCGCGAGGGGGTCACTGAAGCTTTCTTT
TRBJ2-2,TRBV7-9,NA,TRBD2,CAWDSGGLAGVVNTGELFF,TGTGCCTGGGACTCGGGGGGACTAGCGGGAGTGGTAAACACCGGGGAGCTGTTTTTT
TRBJ2-3,TRBV6-5,NA,NA,CASSSNGRTTDTQYF,TGTGCCAGCAGTTCAAACGGGAGAACAACAGATACGCAGTATTTT
TRBJ1-5,TRBV27,NA,NA,CASSLSALQVYSNQPQHF,TGTGCCAGCAGTTTGAGCGCCCTACAAGTCTATAGCAATCAGCCCCAGCATTTT
TRBJ1-1,TRBV18,many,NA,CASSPMGPEAFF,TGTGCCAGCTCACCAATGGGCCCAGAAGCTTTCTTT
TRBJ1-6,TRBV7-9,NA,NA,CASSLSKAPSYNSPLHF,TGTGCCAGCAGCTTGTCTAAAGCCCCCTCCTATAATTCACCCCTCCACTTT
TRBJ1-1,TRBV2,NA,TRBD1,CASLGQGATAEAFF,TGTGCCAGCCTCGGACAGGGGGCGACCGCTGAAGCTTTCTTT
TRBJ2-7,TRBV6-1,NA,NA,CASSELETVRDEQYF,TGTGCCAGCAGTGAACTGGAGACAGTCCGTGACGAGCAGTACTTC
TRBJ1-6,TRBV19,NA,NA,CASRSWTGDNSPLHF,TGTGCCAGTAGATCCTGGACGGGGGATAATTCACCCCTCCACTTT
TRBJ1-5,TRBV30,NA,NA,CAWSVAGHGNQPQHF,TGTGCCTGGAGTGTAGCGGGGCATGGCAATCAGCCCCAGCATTTT
TRBJ2-7,TRBV19,NA,TRBD1,CASSKPGQGAHEQYF,TGTGCCAGTAGTAAACCGGGACAGGGGGCCCACGAGCAGTACTTC
TRBJ2-3,TRBV6-5,NA,NA,CASRGPDNVDTQYF,TGTGCCAGCAGGGGGCCTGACAATGTGGATACGCAGTATTTT
TRBJ2-7,TRBV27,NA,TRBD2,CASSPRGPLTTGGPGQYF,TGTGCCAGCAGCCCCCGAGGGCCTCTGACGACGGGAGGGCCCGGGCAGTACTTC
TRBJ1-1,TRBV7-9,NA,TRBD1,CASSTRDRVNTEAFF,TGTGCCAGCAGCACTCGGGACAGGGTGAACACTGAAGCTTTCTTT
TRBJ2-1,TRBV7-9,NA,TRBD2,CASSFVAGGKGWDEQFF,TGTGCCAGCAGCTTCGTTGCGGGAGGAAAGGGGTGGGATGAGCAGTTCTTC
TRBJ2-2,TRBV4-1,NA,NA,CASSQDFLGGNTGELFF,TGCGCCAGCAGCCAAGATTTTCTGGGAGGGAACACCGGGGAGCTGTTTTTT
TRBJ2-7,TRBV7-2,NA,NA,CASSLRRPGEQYF,TGTGCCAGCAGCTTAAGGAGGCCAGGAGAGCAGTACTTC
TRBJ1-1,TRBV2,NA,NA,CASSPGIEAFF,TGTGCCAGCAGCCCGGGTATCGAAGCTTTCTTT
TRBJ2-1,TRBV30,NA,TRBD1,CAWSKGTGNEQFF,TGTGCCTGGAGCAAAGGGACAGGGAATGAGCAGTTCTTC
TRBJ2-1,TRBV30,NA,TRBD2,CAWTTGLAGATNEQFF,TGTGCCTGGACTACGGGACTAGCGGGAGCTACGAATGAGCAGTTCTTC
TRBJ1-2,TRBV10-1,NA,TRBD1,CASSPDRALRGGTF,TGCGCCAGCAGTCCGGACAGGGCCCTCCGGGGAGGCACCTTC
TRBJ2-7,TRBV3-1/TRBV3-2,few,TRBD2,CASSRLLAALYEQYF,TGTGCCAGCAGCCGACTACTAGCGGCGCTCTACGAGCAGTACTTC
TRBJ1-2,TRBV24-1,NA,TRBD1,CATSDRGRDGYTF,TGTGCCACCAGTGACAGGGGGCGCGATGGCTACACCTTC
TRBJ2-3,TRBV29-1,NA,TRBD2,CSVEIAGGTDTQYF,TGCAGCGTTGAAATCGCGGGAGGCACAGATACGCAGTATTTT
TRBJ1-1,TRBV7-3,NA,NA,CASSLTGMNTEAFF,TGTGCCAGCAGCCTCACCGGGATGAACACTGAAGCTTTCTTT
TRBJ2-4,TRBV3-1/TRBV3-2,NA,NA,CASSLAGNIQYF,TGTGCCAGCAGCCTGGCGGGCAACATTCAGTACTTC
TRBJ2-5,TRBV11-2,NA,NA,CASRSQGLSETQYF,TGTGCCAGCAGATCTCAGGGACTTTCAGAGACCCAGTACTTC
TRBJ1-4,TRBV5-1,NA,TRBD1,CASSGTENAATNEKLFF,TGCGCCAGCAGCGGGACAGAAAACGCTGCAACTAATGAAAAACTGTTTTTT
TRBJ2-7,TRBV3-1/TRBV3-2,NA,TRBD2,CASSRERTSGINEQYF,TGTGCCAGCAGCCGAGAGCGGACTAGCGGGATCAACGAGCAGTACTTC
TRBJ1-6,TRBV4-3,NA,NA,CASSQDTSGPNSPLHF,TGCGCCAGCAGCCAAGATACATCAGGGCCTAATTCACCCCTCCACTTT
TRBJ1-5,TRBV7-2,NA,NA,CASSLAEGAGQPQHF,TGTGCCAGCAGCTTAGCGGAAGGGGCTGGTCAGCCCCAGCATTTT
TRBJ2-7,TRBV12-3/TRBV12-4,NA,NA,CASSSKLALEQYF,TGTGCCAGCAGTTCCAAACTAGCTCTAGAGCAGTACTTC
TRBJ2-3,TRBV7-2,NA,TRBD2,CASSLELAGGTDTQYF,TGTGCCAGCAGCTTAGAACTAGCGGGAGGGACAGATACGCAGTATTTT
TRBJ1-3,TRBV7-6,few,TRBD1,CASSGTGGSGNTIYF,TGTGCCAGCAGCGGAACAGGGGGCTCTGGAAACACCATATATTTT
TRBJ1-5,TRBV15,NA,TRBD1,CATSSPLTGHSSQHF,TGTGCCACCAGCAGCCCGCTGACAGGGCACTCATCCCAGCATTTT
TRBJ2-1,TRBV5-1,NA,NA,CASRSRQGTYNEQFF,TGCGCCAGCAGATCCCGGCAGGGGACCTACAATGAGCAGTTCTTC
TRBJ1-2,TRBV18,NA,NA,CASSPQQGNYGYTF,TGTGCCAGCTCACCCCAACAGGGAAACTATGGCTACACCTTC
TRBJ1-4,TRBV19,NA,NA,CASSIVWQRNEKLFF,TGTGCCAGTAGTATCGTGTGGCAGCGGAATGAAAAACTGTTTTTT